One T cell receptor (beta chain) is described in this entry. The record originates from a study of beta chain features in type 1 diabetes. There are 13 residues in the CDR3. Germline V gene sequence: CDR1 MNHNY, CDR2 SVGAGI (reference sequence). V lost 4 bases and J lost 6, with 12 bases in between. Of the isolated RNA, all was reverse transcribed, and so the sequenced material was expressed TCRB transcripts. This table comes from immunoSEQ multiplex PCR, and its TCRdb copy is limited to in-frame clones, with some not included. The profile shows approximately 120,000 clones, about 40% of them singletons.

This sequence originates from a woman younger than 30 in good health. The specimen sequenced was stem cell memory CD4+ T cells from blood. This chain joins TRBV6-6 and TRBJ2-5; possibly TRBD1 for D (5 bases). CDR3 DNA: TGTGCCAGCAGTTCCCCAGGGATAAAGACCCAGTACTTC. This codes for CASSSPGIKTQYF.